This passage covers 21 T cell receptor beta chains from one sample sequenced in a study of regulatory T cells in long-lasting Graves disease. Regarding time point: newly diagnosed GD, antithyroid drugs for less than 3 months. PBMC-derived RNA was used for the TCR library. Arm-PCR of CDR3 regions and iRepertoire HTBI primers were used to build TCR beta libraries. TCRdb reprocessed the multiplex PCR reads with MiXCR, giving one entry per CDR3 protein. The table has hundreds of thousands of distinct CDR3 sequences, roughly a sixth seen once. The sequences come from peripheral blood mononuclear cells (PBMCs), collected at new diagnosis, from a patient treated with antithyroid drugs. The receptors originated from a female donor with Graves disease.

This clonotype was found many times. The chain joins TRBV2 to TRBJ2-2, with D perhaps being TRBD1 or TRBD2 (6 bases each). V lost 4 bases and J lost 7, with 13 bases in between. Germline V gene sequence: CDR1 SNHLY, CDR2 FYNNEI. The CDR3 totals 14 residues. CDR3 sequence (DNA): TGTGCCAGCAGTGTACGGGGGCAAGTCGGGGAGCTGTTTTTT. Its protein is CASSVRGQVGELFF.

At least ten counts were recorded for this clonotype. The chain joins TRBV5-1 to TRBJ2-6; D call uncertain. This CDR3 has 14 residues. Per the germline V gene, CDR1 is SGHRS and CDR2 is YFSETQ. The V end was cut by 5 bases, the J end by 1 base, with 7 bases between. In nucleotides, the CDR3 is TGCGCCAGCAGTGAGTTATCTGGGGCCAACGTCCTGACTTTC. Amino acid sequence: CASSELSGANVLTF.

In nucleotides, the CDR3 is TGTGCCATCAGCGAAAGAGGGGGCGATAATGAAAAACTGTTTTTT. Its protein is CAISERGGDNEKLFF. The rearrangement uses TRBV10-3 and TRBJ1-4; 7 bases line up with TRBD1. From germline, CDR1 is ENHRY and CDR2 SYGVKD. The CDR3 totals 15 residues. The V segment lost 6 bases and the J segment 4 bases; nucleotides outside the gene matches: 8.

This clonotype was detected ten times or more. CDR3 protein: CASSEEQGYNYGYTF. In nucleotides, the CDR3 is TGTGCCAGCAGTGAGGAGCAGGGCTACAACTATGGCTACACCTTC. The J gene is TRBJ1-2, the V gene TRBV6-1; TRBD1 might be the D (5 bases). CDR1 is MNHNS and CDR2 is SASEGT in the germline V gene. The CDR3 covers 15 residues. V was cut by 3 bases and J by 2 bases, with 13 bases left in between.

This clonotype was recorded many times. The V and J genes are TRBV7-6 and TRBJ2-7, with 8 bases matching TRBD1. The CDR3 is 15 residues long. The germline gives CDR1 SGHVS, CDR2 FNYEAQ. V shed 5 bases and J 2 bases; nucleotides not matched to a gene: 8. Written as DNA, the CDR3 is TGTGCCAGCAGCCAGGGACAGGTCGATACCTACGAGCAGTACTTC. Translated: CASSQGQVDTYEQYF.

This clonotype was observed a handful of times. The CDR3 DNA is TGTGCCAGCAGTTTTCGGCCAAATCAGCCCCAGCATTTT. It translates to CASSFRPNQPQHF. The rearrangement uses TRBV27 and TRBJ1-5; D is ambiguous. The CDR3 extends over 13 amino acids. The ends were cut back, 3 bases at V and 4 bases at J, with 7 bases in the middle. Germline CDR1 MNHEY, CDR2 SMNVEV (reference sequence).

This clonotype was counted many times. The chain couples TRBV15 to TRBJ1-1; TRBD1 aligns across 8 bases. CDR3 length: 13 amino acids. Germline CDR1 LNHNV, CDR2 YYDKDF (reference sequence). Unmatched junction bases numbered 5, after V lost 8 bases and J lost 3 bases. The CDR3 here is CATGTGGDTEAFF. The CDR3 DNA is TGTGCCACCGGTACAGGGGGTGACACTGAAGCTTTCTTT.

The V call is TRBV9, the J call TRBJ2-3; 12 bases fit TRBD1. In germline, CDR1 is SGDLS, CDR2 YYNGEE. Trimming removed 7 bases from V and 2 bases from J; junction bases left unmatched: 8. The length of the CDR3 is 16 residues. The CDR3 reads CASSQGQGAATDTQYF. DNA of the CDR3: TGTGCCAGCTCACAGGGACAGGGGGCTGCCACAGATACGCAGTATTTT.

This clonotype was seen many times. This chain connects TRBV12-3 or TRBV12-4 to TRBJ2-1; D may be TRBD1 or TRBD2 (6 bases each). V was cut by 6 bases and J by 8 bases, with 20 bases left in between. The CDR3 runs to 15 residues. CDR3 DNA: TGTGCCAGCAGCTTCTCCGGGGGACAAGCCGATGAGCAGTTCTTC. It codes for CASSFSGGQADEQFF.

This clonotype showed up many times. The chain employs TRBV7-9 and TRBJ2-1; 8 bases fit TRBD2. The CDR3 is 15 residues long. The V and J ends lost 3 bases and 3 bases, in that order; junction bases with no gene match: 4. Germline CDR1 is SEHNR and CDR2 is FQNEAQ (reference sequence). The CDR3 region is CASSFPGGLYNEQFF. DNA for the CDR3: TGTGCCAGCAGCTTTCCGGGAGGGCTCTACAATGAGCAGTTCTTC.

This clonotype was found many times. This chain uses TRBV7-9 with TRBJ2-5, with a possible D match to TRBD2 (5 bases). The ends were cut back, 7 bases at V and 5 bases at J, with 11 bases in the middle. Germline lookup yields CDR1 SEHNR and CDR2 FQNEAQ (reference sequence). The CDR3 has 12 residues. The CDR3 nucleotides read TGTGCCAGCACCAATCGCGGGGAGACCCAGTACTTC. This encodes CASTNRGETQYF.

In the case of this clonotype: With a much larger clone just one base away, this may be a read error. The CDR3 is CASSLGDISYEQYF. CDR3 DNA sequence: TGTGCCAGCAGCTTAGGGGACATCTCCTACGAGCAGTACTTC. The rearrangement joins TRBV7-9 to TRBJ2-7; D possibly corresponds to TRBD1 (6 bases). V was clipped by 1 base and J by 0 bases, with 7 bases between them. Germline CDR1 reads SEHNR; CDR2 reads FQNEAQ (reference sequence). This CDR3 region has 14 residues.

This clonotype was counted many times. CDR3 amino acids: CASSSRDRLYNEQFF. Here the CDR3 DNA reads TGTGCCAGCAGTTCGCGGGACAGGCTGTACAATGAGCAGTTCTTC. The chain employs TRBV28 and TRBJ2-1; 8 positions match TRBD1. Germline CDR1 and CDR2: MDHEN and SYDVKM. Unmatched junction bases numbered 6, after V lost 4 bases and J lost 4 bases. This CDR3 comprises 15 residues.

A note on this clonotype: This may arise from a read error, as a much more abundant clone is one base away. The genes are TRBV6-1 and TRBJ1-2, with 8 bases aligning to TRBD1. CDR1 is MNHNS and CDR2 is SASEGT in the germline V gene. The CDR3 extends over 15 amino acids. The CDR3 spells CAGSTRGRANYGYTF. Here the CDR3 DNA reads TGTGCCGGCAGTACCAGGGGGCGCGCGAACTATGGCTACACCTTC.

This clonotype was found a few times. The chain couples TRBV20-1 to TRBJ2-3; D may be TRBD2 (6 bases). The CDR3 is 17 residues long. The V gene lost 0 bases and the J gene lost 1 base, with 17 bases spanning the gap. Germline V gene sequence: CDR1 DFQATT, CDR2 SNEGSKA (reference sequence). The CDR3 DNA reads as TGCAGTGCTAGAGATGGGGGGTTGGGGGGTGGCACAGATACGCAGTATTTT. This translates into CSARDGGLGGGTDTQYF.

For this clonotype: This clone may be a read error of a much larger clone one base away. The gene calls are TRBV5-5 and TRBJ1-2; no reliable D call. Germline CDR1 and CDR2: SGHKS and YYEKEE (reference sequence). The CDR3 contains 15 residues. In DNA, the CDR3 is TGCGCCAGCAACTATACGACATCACCGAACTATGGCTACACCTTC. This encodes CASNYTTSPNYGYTF.

This clonotype was found many times. J is TRBJ1-2 and V is TRBV6-1; no reliable D call. Looked up from germline, CDR1 is MNHNS and CDR2 is SASEGT. V was trimmed by 6 bases and J by 5 bases, leaving 19 bases between them. CDR3 length: 15 residues. The CDR3 loop reads CASSPVEGFWYGYTF. The CDR3 region has the DNA TGTGCCAGCAGCCCGGTAGAGGGATTCTGGTATGGCTACACCTTC.

This clonotype was seen ten or more times. The rearrangement joins TRBV28 to TRBJ2-7; D is possibly TRBD2 (7 bases). Looked up from germline, CDR1 is MDHEN and CDR2 is SYDVKM. The CDR3 covers 18 residues. Deletions cut 6 bases from V and 6 bases from J, with 30 bases between. Here the CDR3 reads CASSPRYGFKGGVGEQYF. In DNA form, the CDR3 reads TGTGCCAGCAGCCCAAGATACGGCTTCAAGGGGGGGGTAGGCGAGCAGTACTTC.

This sequence joins TRBV18 and TRBJ1-1, with D possibly TRBD1 on 6 matching bases. CDR3 length: 15 residues. Germline V lookup: CDR1 KGHSH, CDR2 LQKENI. With 3 bases removed from V and 1 base from J, the gap between germline ends came to 12 bases. The CDR3 region is CASSPASGQNTEAFF. In DNA form, the CDR3 reads TGTGCCAGCTCACCCGCATCGGGACAGAACACTGAAGCTTTCTTT.

This clonotype was detected ten times or more. The chain employs TRBV10-3 and TRBJ1-2; 10 positions match TRBD1. This CDR3 is built from 16 residues. Per the germline V gene, CDR1 is ENHRY and CDR2 is SYGVKD. Trimming at V came to 8 bases and at J to 0 bases, leaving 9 bases not matched to a gene. CDR3 nucleotide sequence: TGTGCCATCGCCCTACCGGGACAGGGGCCTAACTATGGCTACACCTTC. Its protein product is CAIALPGQGPNYGYTF.

There are many counts of this clonotype. The J gene is TRBJ1-2, the V gene TRBV7-8, with TRBD1 identical over 8 bases. CDR1 SGHVS and CDR2 FQNEAQ come from the germline V gene. With 3 bases clipped from V and 4 bases from J, the junction kept 7 bases outside the gene matches. This CDR3 comprises 15 residues. CDR3 sequence (DNA): TGTGCCAGCAGCTTGGACGGACAGGGCACCTATGGCTACACCTTC. It yields the protein CASSLDGQGTYGYTF.